This record looks at one T cell receptor (beta chain) sequence and its context. The data belong to a study of control samples from healthy donors and cancer patients. TCRdb keeps only in-frame clones here, not all; method: immunoSEQ multiplex PCR. The profile shows about 160,000 clones, 90% to 95% of them singletons. This CDR3 contains 13 residues. CDR1 and CDR2 from the germline V gene are MNHEY and SMNVEV (reference sequence). V was trimmed by 2 bases and J by 10 bases, leaving 12 bases between them. Specimen: blood. This rearrangement joins TRBV27 to TRBJ1-3; D is uncertain. The sequence derives from a man younger than 35 in good health. As DNA, the CDR3 is TGTGCCAGCAGTTTAGGACGATTGGGGACCATATATTTT. Its protein is CASSLGRLGTIYF.